This TCR beta chain emerged from a study of Ad26.COV2.S vaccination and SARS-CoV-2 variants. About the study: The study gave Ad26.COV2.S intramuscularly, once or twice 56 days apart. Broader study findings: Analytic work on TCR breadth and depth might have understated the full extent of total T cell responses.

Points on this clone: Its antigen is not known.

Treatment denoted: roughly 18 received Ad26.COV2.S at low or high dose, single or two shots; several received placebo; per-sample allocation not given. Specimen acquisition occurred on day 63 following the initial vaccine or placebo injection. The V segment lost 1 base and the J segment 3 bases; nucleotides outside the gene matches: 3. The CDR3 is 16 amino acids. Germline-derived CDR1 and CDR2 are SGHRS and YFSETQ. The assay was immunoSEQ multiplex PCR, and TCRdb's table has in-frame clones only and misses some. Seen here are roughly 400,000 clones, about 91% observed once, and the top ten hold about 2%.

The J gene is TRBJ2-2, the V gene TRBV5-1, with 10 bases that match TRBD2. The source material was peripheral blood, sampled in a trial of Ad26.COV2.S vaccine versus placebo. The sequence was collected from a person aged 18-65 years who received the Ad26.COV2.S COVID-19 vaccine or a placebo. The CDR3 is CASSLRAGGDTGELFF. Here the CDR3 DNA reads TGCGCCAGCAGCTTGAGAGCGGGAGGGGACACCGGGGAGCTGTTTTTT.